This T cell receptor beta chain derives from a study of control samples from healthy donors and cancer patients. Using immunoSEQ multiplex PCR, the repertoire was profiled, and TCRdb retains in-frame clones only, with some absent. The sample lists about 100,000 clones, about 89% seen once, with approximately 7.8% in the top ten. The receptor was derived from a man younger than 45 in good health. The sample comprised blood.

CDR3 protein: CASSLLLAPDTQYF. The CDR3 coding sequence is TGTGCCAGCTCACTTCTCCTGGCCCCAGATACGCAGTATTTT. The chain recombines TRBV18 with TRBJ2-3; D gene ambiguous. This CDR3 contains 14 residues. Germline CDR1 is KGHSH and CDR2 is LQKENI. Trimming removed 4 bases from V and 4 bases from J, with 12 bases in between.